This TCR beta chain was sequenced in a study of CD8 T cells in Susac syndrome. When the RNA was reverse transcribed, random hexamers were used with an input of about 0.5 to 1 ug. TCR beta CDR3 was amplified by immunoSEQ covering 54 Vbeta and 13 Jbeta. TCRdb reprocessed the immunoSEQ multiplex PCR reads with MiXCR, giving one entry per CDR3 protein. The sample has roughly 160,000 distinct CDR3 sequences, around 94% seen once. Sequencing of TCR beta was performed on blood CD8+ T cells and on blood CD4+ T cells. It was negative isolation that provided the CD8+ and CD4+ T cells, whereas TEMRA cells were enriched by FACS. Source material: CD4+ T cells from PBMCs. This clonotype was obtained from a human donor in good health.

For the CDR3, the DNA is TGTGCCAGCAGCGCGGGCCAATCCACCGGGGAGCTGTTTTTT. Protein sequence: CASSAGQSTGELFF. V is TRBV9 and J is TRBJ2-2, with D hard to call. Germline CDR1 is SGDLS and CDR2 is YYNGEE. This CDR3 has 14 amino acids. The V and J ends lost 3 bases and 4 bases respectively, with 10 bases between them.